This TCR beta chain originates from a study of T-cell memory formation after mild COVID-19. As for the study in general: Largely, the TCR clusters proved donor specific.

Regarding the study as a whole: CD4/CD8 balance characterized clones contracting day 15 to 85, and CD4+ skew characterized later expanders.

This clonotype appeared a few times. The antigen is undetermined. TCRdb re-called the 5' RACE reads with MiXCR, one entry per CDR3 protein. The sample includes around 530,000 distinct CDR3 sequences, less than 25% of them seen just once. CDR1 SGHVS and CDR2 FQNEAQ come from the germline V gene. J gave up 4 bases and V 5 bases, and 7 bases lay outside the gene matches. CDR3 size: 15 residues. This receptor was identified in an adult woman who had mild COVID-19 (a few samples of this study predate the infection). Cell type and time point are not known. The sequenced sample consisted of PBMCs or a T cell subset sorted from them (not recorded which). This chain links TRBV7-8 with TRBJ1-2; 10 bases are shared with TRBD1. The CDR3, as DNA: TGTGCCAGCAGCCTATCCGGGACAGGGGTCTATGGCTACACCTTC. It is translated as CASSLSGTGVYGYTF.